Following are 19 T cell receptor beta chains from one sample sequenced in a study of cytomegalovirus exposure and HLA in healthy donors. PCR primers comprised 60 Vbeta and 13 Jbeta primers. Using immunoSEQ multiplex PCR, the repertoire was profiled, and TCRdb retains in-frame clones only, with some absent. The sample gives 110,000 to 150,000 clones, 76% of which show up once; 3.9% is in the top ten. The specimen sequenced was PBMCs. All receptors derive from a man younger than 35 in good health and CMV-seronegative.

This rearrangement joins TRBV7-9 to TRBJ1-4, with 8 positions matching TRBD1. After removal of 5 bases from V and 2 bases from J, the junction contained 1 base not matched to a gene. The CDR3 runs to 14 residues. Per germline, CDR1 SEHNR and CDR2 FQNEAQ (reference sequence). The CDR3 region is CASSRQGTNEKLFF. The CDR3 DNA is TGTGCCAGCAGCAGACAGGGGACTAATGAAAAACTGTTTTTT.

The gene calls are TRBV10-1 and TRBJ2-7; 11 bases line up with TRBD1. The CDR3 loop spans 15 amino acids. CDR1 WNHNN and CDR2 SYGVQD come from the germline V gene (reference sequence). V shed 0 bases and J 4 bases; nucleotides not matched to a gene: 2. CDR3 nucleotides: TGCGCCAGCAGTGAGTCCGGGGACAGGGGGTACGAGCAGTACTTC. Translated: CASSESGDRGYEQYF.

The CDR3 protein is CASSPPARVYEQYF. The CDR3 DNA follows: TGTGCCAGCTCACCACCGGCGCGGGTTTACGAGCAGTACTTC. The gene calls are TRBV18 and TRBJ2-7; D is possibly TRBD2 (5 bases). Germline values: CDR1 KGHSH, CDR2 LQKENI. The V gene lost 0 bases and the J gene lost 4 bases, with 10 bases spanning the gap. The CDR3 sequence is 14 residues long.

Only a few counts were recorded for this clone. This chain uses TRBV19 with TRBJ2-7; 7 bases are shared with TRBD1. The CDR3 contains 15 residues. Losses at the gene ends were 5 bases for V and 3 bases for J; bases not matched to a gene: 10. Germline CDR1 and CDR2: LNHDA and SQIVND (reference sequence). This CDR3 is CASSPLSGQLYEQYF. DNA of the CDR3: TGTGCCAGTAGTCCGCTTTCGGGACAGCTCTACGAGCAGTACTTC. The full variable domain, with the rest looked up from reference TRBV19 and TRBJ2-7, is DGGITQSPKYLFRKEGQNVTLSCEQNLNHDAMYWYRQDPGQGLRLIYYSQIVNDFQKGDIAEGYSVSREKKESFPLTVTSAQKNPTAFYLCASSPLSGQLYEQYFGPGTRLTVT.

The chain has TRBV13 and TRBJ1-1; D possibly corresponds to TRBD1 (6 bases). Germline CDR1 PRHDT, CDR2 FYEKMQ (reference sequence). CDR3 length: 16 amino acids. V gave up 0 bases and J gave up 1 base, with 12 bases separating them. Here the CDR3 reads CASSLGSWGQNTEAFF. DNA of the CDR3: TGTGCCAGCAGCTTAGGATCCTGGGGACAGAACACTGAAGCTTTCTTT.

The J gene is TRBJ1-5, the V gene TRBV19, with TRBD1 matching over 10 bases. V trimming: 6 bases; J trimming: 3 bases; junction bases outside the gene matches: 8. CDR1 LNHDA and CDR2 SQIVND come from the germline V gene (reference sequence). There are 16 residues in the CDR3. CDR3 nucleotide sequence: TGTGCCAGTAGAGGGGACAGGGGTGGGTACAATCAGCCCCAGCATTTT. It yields the protein CASRGDRGGYNQPQHF.

The rearrangement uses TRBV19 and TRBJ1-4, with D unclear. From germline, CDR1 is LNHDA and CDR2 SQIVND (reference sequence). Deletions cut 5 bases from V and 7 bases from J, with 14 bases between. The CDR3 is made up of 14 amino acids. The CDR3 protein is CASSPEGQFEKLFF. The CDR3 DNA reads as TGTGCCAGTAGTCCGGAGGGCCAGTTTGAAAAACTGTTTTTT.

This chain joins TRBV11-1 and TRBJ2-7, with TRBD1 identical over 8 bases. V lost 5 bases to trimming and J lost 0 bases; unmatched junction nucleotides: 3. CDR1 SGHAT and CDR2 FQDESV come from the germline V gene (reference sequence). The CDR3 runs 14 residues. The CDR3: CASSPTGDSYEQYF. The CDR3 DNA reads as TGTGCCAGCAGCCCGACAGGGGACTCCTACGAGCAGTACTTC.

CDR3 in DNA: TGTGCCAGCAGTCTACTTCTTACCCCAGGAGGACTGCTAATGAACACTGAAGCTTTCTTT. It translates to CASSLLLTPGGLLMNTEAFF. The V and J genes are TRBV28 and TRBJ1-1; D not resolved. CDR1 MDHEN and CDR2 SYDVKM come from the germline V gene. CDR3 length: 20 amino acids. V lost 5 bases to trimming and J lost 0 bases, with 28 bases between them.

V usage is TRBV4-1 and J usage is TRBJ2-4; tentatively, D is TRBD2 (5 bases). The CDR3 is made up of 19 amino acids. V lost 0 bases and J 1 base, leaving 19 bases between the germline ends. The germline V gene encodes CDR1 MGHRA and CDR2 YSYEKL. The CDR3 here is CASSQDRHAGLKAKNIQYF. CDR3 in DNA: TGCGCCAGCAGCCAAGATCGGCACGCGGGTCTAAAGGCCAAAAACATTCAGTACTTC.

This rearrangement joins TRBV5-6 to TRBJ2-7; no firm D call. The germline V gene has CDR1 SGHDT and CDR2 YYEEEE. Trimming stripped 4 bases from V and 4 bases from J, with 12 bases between. This CDR3 spans 13 amino acids. The CDR3 protein is CASSNLQHYEQYF. For the CDR3, the DNA is TGTGCCAGCAGCAACCTCCAACATTACGAGCAGTACTTC. Complete variable domain (other parts from reference TRBV5-6 and TRBJ2-7): DAGVTQSPTHLIKTRGQQVTLRCSPKSGHDTVSWYQQALGQGPQFIFQYYEEEERQRGNFPDRFSGHQFPNYSSELNVNALLLGDSALYLCASSNLQHYEQYFGPGTRLTVT.

In the case of this clone: This CDR3 is also generated by other DNA sequences in the sample. The V gene is TRBV30, the J gene TRBJ1-5, with 8 bases matching TRBD1. V shed 2 bases and J 4 bases; nucleotides not matched to a gene: 1. CDR1 is GTSNPN and CDR2 is SVGIG in the germline V gene (reference sequence). The CDR3 extends over 13 amino acids. The CDR3 is CAWSRQGNQPQHF. Written as DNA, the CDR3 is TGTGCCTGGAGTAGACAGGGGAATCAGCCCCAGCATTTT.

V usage is TRBV4-2 and J usage is TRBJ2-2; TRBD2 aligns across 12 bases. J gave up 3 bases and V 4 bases, and 0 bases lay outside the gene matches. This CDR3 is 15 amino acids long. Germline CDR1 reads LGHNA; CDR2 reads YNFKEQ. CDR3 DNA sequence: TGTGCCAGCAGCCGACTAGCGGGAGACACCGGGGAGCTGTTTTTT. Its protein is CASSRLAGDTGELFF.

The chain carries TRBV7-2 and TRBJ2-1, with 8 bases matching TRBD2. With V trimmed by 5 bases and J by 7 bases, 13 bases remained unmatched. The CDR3 spans 16 residues. Germline V lookup: CDR1 SGHTA, CDR2 FQGNSA. For the CDR3, the DNA is TGTGCCAGCAGCCCCCAACGGGCCTTAGCGGGAAATGAGCAGTTCTTC. This codes for CASSPQRALAGNEQFF.

V gene TRBV5-1 combines with J gene TRBJ1-1; D not resolved. The CDR3 is made up of 13 amino acids. With 1 base removed from V and 1 base from J, the gap between germline ends came to 5 bases. Germline CDR1 is SGHRS and CDR2 is YFSETQ. The CDR3 DNA is TGCGCCAGCAGCTTGACACCGAACACTGAAGCTTTCTTT. Its translation is CASSLTPNTEAFF. The full variable domain, in which reference TRBV5-1 and TRBJ1-1 provide the parts outside the CDR3, is KAGVTQTPRYLIKTRGQQVTLSCSPISGHRSVSWYQQTPGQGLQFLFEYFSETQRNKGNFPGRFSGRQFSNSRSEMNVSTLELGDSALYLCASSLTPNTEAFFGQGTRLTVV.

The chain links TRBV5-4 to TRBJ1-1, with D perhaps TRBD1 (6 bases). V lost 0 bases to trimming and J lost 1 base, with 13 bases between them. Germline CDR1 reads SGHNT; CDR2 reads YYREEE (reference sequence). The CDR3 is 16 residues long. The DNA for the CDR3 is TGTGCCAGCAGCTTGGGTGGGTACAGGGCGAACACTGAAGCTTTCTTT. Translating it yields CASSLGGYRANTEAFF.

This chain links TRBV21-1 with TRBJ2-7; whether TRBD1, the table's D call, matches the DNA was not checked. TRBV21-1 is listed as a pseudogene. The CDR3 is 16 amino acids. CDR3 DNA sequence: TGTGCCAGCAGCAAAGAGGCGGACAGGGGAGGAAACGAGCAGTACTTC. It yields the protein CASSKEADRGGNEQYF.

The rearrangement joins TRBV11-3 to TRBJ2-1, with TRBD1 as a possible D gene (6 bases). The ends were cut back, 5 bases at V and 7 bases at J, with 18 bases in the middle. CDR3 size: 15 residues. Germline lookup yields CDR1 SGHNT and CDR2 YENEEA. The CDR3: CASSLRGGTPNEQFF. DNA of the CDR3: TGTGCCAGCAGCCTTCGAGGGGGTACCCCAAATGAGCAGTTCTTC.

V gene TRBV10-3 combines with J gene TRBJ2-3, with D possibly matching TRBD1 (5 bases). The V and J ends lost 7 bases and 2 bases respectively, with 13 bases between them. Germline V gene data show CDR1 as ENHRY and CDR2 as SYGVKD. The CDR3 sequence is 14 residues long. CDR3 sequence: CAIKVAGNTDTQYF. CDR3 nucleotides: TGTGCCATCAAAGTGGCAGGGAACACAGATACGCAGTATTTT.